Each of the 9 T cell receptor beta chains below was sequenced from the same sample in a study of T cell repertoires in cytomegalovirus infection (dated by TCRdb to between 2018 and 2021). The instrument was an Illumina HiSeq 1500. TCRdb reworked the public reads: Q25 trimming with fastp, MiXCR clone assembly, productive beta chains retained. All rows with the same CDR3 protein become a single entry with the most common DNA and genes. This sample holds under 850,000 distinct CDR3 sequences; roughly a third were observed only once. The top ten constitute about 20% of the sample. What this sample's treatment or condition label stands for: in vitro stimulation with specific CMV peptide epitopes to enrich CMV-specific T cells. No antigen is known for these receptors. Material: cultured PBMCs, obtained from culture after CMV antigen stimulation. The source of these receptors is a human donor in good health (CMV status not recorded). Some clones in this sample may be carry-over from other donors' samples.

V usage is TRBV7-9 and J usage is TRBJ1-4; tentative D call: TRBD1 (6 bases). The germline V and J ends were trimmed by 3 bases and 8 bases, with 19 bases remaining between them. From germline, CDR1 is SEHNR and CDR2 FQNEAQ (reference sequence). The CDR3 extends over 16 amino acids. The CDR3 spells CASSFNGGGGYEKLFF. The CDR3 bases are TGTGCCAGCAGCTTTAATGGAGGTGGGGGCTACGAAAAACTGTTTTTT.

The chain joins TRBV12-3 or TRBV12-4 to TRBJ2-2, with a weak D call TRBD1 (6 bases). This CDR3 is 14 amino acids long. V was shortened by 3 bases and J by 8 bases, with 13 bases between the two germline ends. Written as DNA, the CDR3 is TGTGCCAGCAGTTTTCTGGGGGCTGGGGGGGAGCTGTTTTTT. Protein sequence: CASSFLGAGGELFF.

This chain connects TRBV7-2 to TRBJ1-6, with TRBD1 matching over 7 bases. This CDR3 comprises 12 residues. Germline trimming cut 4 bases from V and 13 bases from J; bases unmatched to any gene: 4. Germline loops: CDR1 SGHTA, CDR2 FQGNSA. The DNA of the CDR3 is TGTGCCAGCAGCTCAGGGGGGCGCCCCCTCCACTTT. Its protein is CASSSGGRPLHF.

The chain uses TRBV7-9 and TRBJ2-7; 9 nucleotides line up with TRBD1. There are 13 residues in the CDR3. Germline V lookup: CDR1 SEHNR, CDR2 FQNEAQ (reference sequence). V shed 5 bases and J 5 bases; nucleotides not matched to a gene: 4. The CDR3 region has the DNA TGTGCCAGCAGCGGACAGGGGACCCACGAGCAGTACTTC. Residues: CASSGQGTHEQYF.

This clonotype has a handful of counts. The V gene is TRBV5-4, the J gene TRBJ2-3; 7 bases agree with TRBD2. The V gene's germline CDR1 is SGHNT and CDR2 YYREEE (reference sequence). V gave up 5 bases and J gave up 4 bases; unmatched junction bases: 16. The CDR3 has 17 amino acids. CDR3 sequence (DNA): TGTGCCAGCAGTTCTACCCGGGGGGAGCCACGAGCAGATACGCAGTATTTT. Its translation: CASSSTRGEPRADTQYF. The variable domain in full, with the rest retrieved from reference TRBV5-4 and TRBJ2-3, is ETGVTQSPTHLIKTRGQQVTLRCSSQSGHNTVSWYQQALGQGPQFIFQYYREEENGRGNFPPRFSGLQFPNYSSELNVNALELDDSALYLCASSSTRGEPRADTQYFGPGTRLTVL.

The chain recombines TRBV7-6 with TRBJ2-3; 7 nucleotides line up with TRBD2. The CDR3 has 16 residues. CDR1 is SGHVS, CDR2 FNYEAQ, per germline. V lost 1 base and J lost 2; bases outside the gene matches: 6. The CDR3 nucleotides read TGTGCCAGCAGCTTAGACTCGGGGGGAACCACAGATACGCAGTATTTT. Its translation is CASSLDSGGTTDTQYF.

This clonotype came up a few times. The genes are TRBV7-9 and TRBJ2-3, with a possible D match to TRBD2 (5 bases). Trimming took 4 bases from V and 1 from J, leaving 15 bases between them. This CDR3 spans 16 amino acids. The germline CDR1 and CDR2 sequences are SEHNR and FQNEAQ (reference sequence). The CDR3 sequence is CASSYPDFVGTDTQYF. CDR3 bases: TGTGCCAGCAGCTACCCGGACTTCGTTGGCACAGATACGCAGTATTTT.

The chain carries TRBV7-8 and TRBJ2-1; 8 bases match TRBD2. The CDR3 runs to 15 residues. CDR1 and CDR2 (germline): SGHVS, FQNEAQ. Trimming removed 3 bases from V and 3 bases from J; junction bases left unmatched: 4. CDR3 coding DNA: TGTGCCAGCAGCTTTGGCGGGAGGTTCTACAATGAGCAGTTCTTC. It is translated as CASSFGGRFYNEQFF.

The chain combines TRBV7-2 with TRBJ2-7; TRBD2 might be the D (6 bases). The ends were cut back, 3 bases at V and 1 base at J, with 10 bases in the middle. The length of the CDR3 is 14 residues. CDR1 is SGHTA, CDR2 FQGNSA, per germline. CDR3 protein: CASSFSSESYEQYF. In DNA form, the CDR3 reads TGTGCCAGCAGCTTCTCTAGCGAGTCCTACGAGCAGTACTTC. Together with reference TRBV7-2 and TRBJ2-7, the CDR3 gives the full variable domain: GAGVSQSPSNKVTEKGKDVELRCDPISGHTALYWYRQSLGQGLEFLIYFQGNSAPDKSGLPSDRFSAERTGGSVSTLTIQRTQQEDSAVYLCASSFSSESYEQYFGPGTRLTVT.